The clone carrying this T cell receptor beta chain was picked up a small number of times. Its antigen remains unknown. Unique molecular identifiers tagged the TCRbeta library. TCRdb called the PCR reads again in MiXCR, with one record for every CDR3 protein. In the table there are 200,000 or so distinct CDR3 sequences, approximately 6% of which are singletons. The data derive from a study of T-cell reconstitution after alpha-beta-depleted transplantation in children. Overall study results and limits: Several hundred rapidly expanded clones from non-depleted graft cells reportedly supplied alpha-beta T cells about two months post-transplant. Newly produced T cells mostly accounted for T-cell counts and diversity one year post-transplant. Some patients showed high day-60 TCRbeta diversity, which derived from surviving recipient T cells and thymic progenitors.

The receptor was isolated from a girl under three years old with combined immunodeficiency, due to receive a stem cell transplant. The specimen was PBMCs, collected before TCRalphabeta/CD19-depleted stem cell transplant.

CDR3 in amino acids: CASSKALEQSYEQYF. The CDR3 nucleotides read TGTGCCAGCAGCAAAGCGCTCGAACAGAGCTACGAGCAGTACTTC. This chain uses TRBV21-1 with TRBJ2-7. TRBV21-1 is described as a pseudogene. The CDR3 length is 15 residues.